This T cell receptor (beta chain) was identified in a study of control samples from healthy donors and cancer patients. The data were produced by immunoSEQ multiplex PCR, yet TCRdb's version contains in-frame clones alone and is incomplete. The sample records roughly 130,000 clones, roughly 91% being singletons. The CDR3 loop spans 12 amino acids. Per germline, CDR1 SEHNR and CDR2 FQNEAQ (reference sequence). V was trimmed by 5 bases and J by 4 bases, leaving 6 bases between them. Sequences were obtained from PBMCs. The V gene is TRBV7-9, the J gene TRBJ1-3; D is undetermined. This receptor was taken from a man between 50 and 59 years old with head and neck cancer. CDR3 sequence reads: CASSPQGNTIYF. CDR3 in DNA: TGTGCCAGCAGCCCTCAGGGAAACACCATATATTTT.